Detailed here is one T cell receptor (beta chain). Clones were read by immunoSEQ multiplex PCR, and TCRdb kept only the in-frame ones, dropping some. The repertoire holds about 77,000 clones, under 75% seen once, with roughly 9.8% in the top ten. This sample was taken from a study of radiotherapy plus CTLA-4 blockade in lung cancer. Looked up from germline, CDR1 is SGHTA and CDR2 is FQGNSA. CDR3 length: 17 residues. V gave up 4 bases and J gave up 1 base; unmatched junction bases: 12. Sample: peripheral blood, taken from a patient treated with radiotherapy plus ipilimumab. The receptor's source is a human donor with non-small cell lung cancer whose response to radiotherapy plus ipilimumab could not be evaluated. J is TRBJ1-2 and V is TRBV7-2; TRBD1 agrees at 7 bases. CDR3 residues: CASSSPGQISFNYGYTF. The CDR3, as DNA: TGTGCCAGCAGCTCACCGGGACAGATTTCTTTTAACTATGGCTACACCTTC.